This T cell receptor beta chain is from a study of blood T cells in healthy people across ages. Germline values: CDR1 SGDLS, CDR2 YYNGEE. V was cut by 0 bases and J by 0 bases, with 10 bases left in between. This CDR3 is built from 15 residues. Primers used in a second PCR of about 6 to 12 cycles were a sample-barcoded 5' primer and a J-beta primer mix. MiXCR, applied by TCRdb to the 5' RACE reads, yields one record per CDR3 protein. There are roughly 500,000 distinct CDR3 sequences in the sample; 27% occur only once, and around a sixth lies in the top ten. Sequences were obtained from blood. This sequence originates from a woman in her seventies in good health. V is TRBV9 and J is TRBJ2-7, with D possibly TRBD2 on 6 matching bases. For the CDR3, the DNA is TGTGCCAGCAGCGTAGGAGGGAGGAGCTCCTACGAGCAGTACTTC. It codes for CASSVGGRSSYEQYF.